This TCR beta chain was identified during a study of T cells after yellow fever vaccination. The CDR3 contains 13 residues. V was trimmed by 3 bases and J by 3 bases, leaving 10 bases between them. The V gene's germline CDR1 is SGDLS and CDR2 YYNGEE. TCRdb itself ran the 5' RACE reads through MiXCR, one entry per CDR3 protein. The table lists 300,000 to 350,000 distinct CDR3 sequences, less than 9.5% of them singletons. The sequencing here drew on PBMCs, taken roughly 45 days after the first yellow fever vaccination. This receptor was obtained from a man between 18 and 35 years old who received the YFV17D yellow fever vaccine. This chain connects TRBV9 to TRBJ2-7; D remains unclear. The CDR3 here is CASSATPGYEQYF. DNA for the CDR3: TGTGCCAGCAGCGCGACGCCCGGCTACGAGCAGTACTTC.